Listed here is a single TCR beta chain. PCR amplification relied on 60 Vbeta primers (plus 13 Jbeta primers). Here immunoSEQ multiplex PCR was the method, and the copy in TCRdb shows in-frame clones only, minus some. The sample has about 150,000 clones; approximately 82% are singletons. This record comes from a study of cytomegalovirus exposure and HLA in healthy donors. The CDR3 loop spans 15 amino acids. Germline V gene data show CDR1 as MNHNS and CDR2 as SASEGT. Trimming left V 8 bases short and J 2 bases short, with 17 bases between. The rearrangement uses TRBV6-1 and TRBJ2-3, with D tentatively TRBD1 (6 bases). The clonotype was recovered from a woman aged 50 to 60 in good health and CMV-seropositive. What was sequenced was PBMCs. The CDR3 DNA reads as TGTGCCAGCTCTCTGGGGCGGACAGACACAGATACGCAGTATTTT. Protein: CASSLGRTDTDTQYF.